The next 17 T cell receptor beta chains were all read from a single sample in a study of T cell responses to AZD1222 COVID-19 vaccine. Only in-frame clones appear in the TCRdb table, and some are missing; sequencing was by immunoSEQ multiplex PCR. The table has 150,000 to 200,000 clones, roughly 87% seen once; the top ten hold approximately 2.5%. Sample: peripheral blood, taken on day 0 of AZD1222 vaccination. These receptors were taken from an adult in good health.

Written as DNA, the CDR3 is TGTGCCAGCAGTCTTGATGGTGAAAAACTGTTTTTT. Translation gives CASSLDGEKLFF. This chain connects TRBV12-3 or TRBV12-4 to TRBJ1-4; D remains ambiguous. Deletions cut 5 bases from V and 7 bases from J, with 8 bases between. The CDR3 has 12 residues.

V and J are TRBV30 and TRBJ2-7; tentative D call: TRBD2 (5 bases). The germline V gene has CDR1 GTSNPN and CDR2 SVGIG (reference sequence). This CDR3 contains 13 residues. V lost 3 bases to trimming and J lost 2 bases, with 11 bases between them. The DNA for the CDR3 is TGTGCCTGGAGACCGGAGGCTGCCTACGAGCAGTACTTC. Protein sequence: CAWRPEAAYEQYF.

V usage is TRBV4-1 and J usage is TRBJ2-7; the D gene is possibly TRBD2 (6 bases). The V end was cut by 8 bases, the J end by 0 bases, with 17 bases between. The CDR3 has 15 amino acids. The germline V gene encodes CDR1 MGHRA and CDR2 YSYEKL. CDR3 nucleotide sequence: TGCGCCAGCGGTTGGGATAGCGGAGGCTCCTACGAGCAGTACTTC. Translating gives CASGWDSGGSYEQYF.

The chain combines TRBV9 with TRBJ2-3; TRBD2 aligns across 10 bases. The germline V gene has CDR1 SGDLS and CDR2 YYNGEE. The V and J ends lost 0 bases and 6 bases, in that order; junction bases with no gene match: 7. This CDR3 is built from 16 residues. Here the CDR3 reads CASSVEPSGSYDTQYF. The DNA for the CDR3 is TGTGCCAGCAGCGTAGAGCCTAGCGGGAGCTACGATACGCAGTATTTT.

This chain links TRBV4-1 with TRBJ2-7, with 10 bases aligning to TRBD1. The CDR3 runs 16 residues. J lost 2 bases, V lost 4 bases, and 8 bases had no gene match. CDR1 and CDR2 (germline): MGHRA, YSYEKL. Here the CDR3 DNA reads TGCGCCAGCAGCCGTGAGACAGGGGGCTCGCCCTACGAGCAGTACTTC. It specifies CASSRETGGSPYEQYF.

V and J are TRBV27 and TRBJ1-5; no clear D. V was cut by 8 bases and J by 0 bases, with 17 bases left in between. The CDR3 contains 16 residues. Germline values: CDR1 MNHEY, CDR2 SMNVEV (reference sequence). DNA of the CDR3: TGTGCCAGCCTACTTCTCACAGCTTATAGCAATCAGCCCCAGCATTTT. It specifies CASLLLTAYSNQPQHF.

CDR3 region: CASSMTGQSDEQYF. CDR3 nucleotides: TGTGCCAGCAGTATGACAGGGCAGTCCGACGAGCAGTACTTC. The J gene is TRBJ2-7, the V gene TRBV6-5; 7 nucleotides match TRBD1. The CDR3 loop spans 14 amino acids. V shed 5 bases, J shed 5 bases, and the junction held 9 bases outside the gene matches. CDR1 is MNHEY and CDR2 is SVGAGI in the germline V gene.

The chain has TRBV6-5 and TRBJ1-2, with 8 bases that match TRBD1. The CDR3 covers 14 residues. Losses at the gene ends were 5 bases for V and 2 bases for J; bases not matched to a gene: 4. In germline, CDR1 is MNHEY, CDR2 SVGAGI. CDR3 amino acids: CASSSDRGNYGYTF. CDR3 coding DNA: TGTGCCAGCAGTAGCGACAGGGGCAACTATGGCTACACCTTC.

This clone was detected only once. Here the CDR3 reads CALGARGRNQPQHF. CDR3 bases: TGTGCCCTGGGGGCCAGGGGGCGAAATCAGCCCCAGCATTTT. The chain recombines TRBV30 with TRBJ1-5; TRBD1 matches at 8 bases. Looked up from germline, CDR1 is GTSNPN and CDR2 is SVGIG (reference sequence). The junction had 10 bases not matched to a gene; V was cut back by 8 bases and J by 4 bases. CDR3 length equals 14 residues.

This chain connects TRBV19 to TRBJ2-5; TRBD1 agrees at 9 bases. The CDR3 sequence is 14 residues long. V shed 5 bases, J shed 5 bases, and the junction held 6 bases outside the gene matches. Germline CDR1 is LNHDA and CDR2 is SQIVND (reference sequence). CDR3 bases: TGTGCCAGTAGTCTTACAGGGGGCTGGGAGACCCAGTACTTC. Its protein product is CASSLTGGWETQYF.

This chain links TRBV5-1 with TRBJ2-7; 11 bases agree with TRBD2. J was trimmed by 3 bases and V by 4 bases; bases with no gene match: 6. This CDR3 contains 15 residues. The germline V gene encodes CDR1 SGHRS and CDR2 YFSETQ. This CDR3 is CASSGGSGRGYEQYF. CDR3 coding DNA: TGCGCCAGCAGCGGGGGTAGCGGGAGGGGCTACGAGCAGTACTTC.

J is TRBJ2-7 and V is TRBV24-1; 9 nucleotides match TRBD1. Germline trimming cut 5 bases from V and 1 base from J; bases unmatched to any gene: 8. The CDR3 is made up of 16 amino acids. Germline CDR1 and CDR2: KGHDR and SFDVKD. CDR3 sequence (DNA): TGTGCCACCAGTGTTCCGGGACAGGGTTTTTCCTACGAGCAGTACTTC. Translating gives CATSVPGQGFSYEQYF.

The chain couples TRBV2 to TRBJ2-7, with 10 bases aligning to TRBD2. This CDR3 has 17 residues. Germline CDR1 reads SNHLY; CDR2 reads FYNNEI. V gave up 8 bases and J gave up 2 bases; unmatched junction bases: 15. The CDR3 DNA sequence: TGTGCCAGCCGATGGACGGAACTAGCGGGGCCGGCCTACGAGCAGTACTTC. Protein product: CASRWTELAGPAYEQYF.

This chain links TRBV14 with TRBJ2-2; tentative D call: TRBD1 (5 bases). The germline gives CDR1 SGHDN, CDR2 FVKESK. Trimming pared 5 bases from V and 10 bases from J, leaving 14 bases between. The CDR3 length is 13 residues. The CDR3 DNA reads as TGTGCCAGCAGCTCTCACAGGTCCGCGGAGCTGTTTTTT. As protein: CASSSHRSAELFF.

The chain has TRBV16 and TRBJ1-5, with 9 bases matching TRBD1. This CDR3 is built from 16 residues. J was trimmed by 7 bases and V by 4 bases; bases with no gene match: 11. From germline, CDR1 is KGHSY and CDR2 FQNENV. CDR3 region: CASSPSGQGNGQPQHF. The CDR3 DNA is TGTGCCAGCAGCCCCTCCGGACAGGGGAATGGGCAGCCCCAGCATTTT.

This clone was found once. V gene TRBV5-1 combines with J gene TRBJ2-3; 11 nucleotides agree with TRBD1. The CDR3 contains 15 residues. From germline, CDR1 is SGHRS and CDR2 YFSETQ. J lost 4 bases, V lost 4 bases, and 5 bases had no gene match. The CDR3 coding sequence is TGCGCCAGCAGCCCCCCGGGACAGGGGGCAGATACGCAGTATTTT. This codes for CASSPPGQGADTQYF.

The CDR3 spells CASSIRSGPNSGNTIYF. CDR3 nucleotides: TGTGCCAGTAGTATTCGATCAGGACCCAACTCTGGAAACACCATATATTTT. This rearrangement joins TRBV19 to TRBJ1-3; D unresolved. CDR1 and CDR2 (germline): LNHDA, SQIVND (reference sequence). This CDR3 is 17 amino acids long. The V end was cut by 3 bases, the J end by 0 bases, with 15 bases between.